Below, 20 T cell receptor beta chains from the same sample are listed, as sequenced in a study of PD-1 blockade in classical Hodgkin lymphoma. Exposure to brentuximab vedotin varied, and each patient had relapsed following autologous stem cell transplantation. TCRdb's table, derived via immunoSEQ multiplex PCR, lists solely in-frame clones and lacks some. The data contain 30,000 or so clones, around 82% of them singletons. Here the sequenced sample was peripheral blood mononuclear cells (PBMCs), taken at baseline. All receptors come from a human donor with classical Hodgkin lymphoma.

This clone was counted once. The chain joins TRBV19 to TRBJ1-2; a possible D gene is TRBD1 (6 bases). Trimming pared 0 bases from V and 0 bases from J, leaving 11 bases between. The CDR3 spans 16 residues. Germline CDR1 LNHDA, CDR2 SQIVND (reference sequence). The CDR3 DNA reads TGTGCCAGTAGTATAGAATGGGACATGGCTAACTATGGCTACACCTTC. Translated: CASSIEWDMANYGYTF.

The rearrangement joins TRBV2 to TRBJ1-1, with D perhaps matching TRBD1 (6 bases). V shed 5 bases and J shed 1 base, with 8 bases lying between them. Germline V gene lookup returns CDR1 SNHLY and CDR2 FYNNEI. This CDR3 has 13 residues. The CDR3: CASSQQGNTEAFF. The CDR3, as DNA: TGTGCCAGCAGTCAACAGGGGAACACTGAAGCTTTCTTT.

The rearrangement uses TRBV28 and TRBJ2-7; 9 bases are shared with TRBD2. The V segment lost 7 bases and the J segment 3 bases; nucleotides outside the gene matches: 7. This CDR3 contains 14 residues. Germline CDR1 and CDR2: MDHEN and SYDVKM. CDR3 amino acids: CASNPSGENYEQYF. The CDR3 region has the DNA TGTGCCAGCAACCCTAGCGGGGAGAACTACGAGCAGTACTTC. The full variable domain, completed using reference TRBV28 and TRBJ2-7, is DVKVTQSSRYLVKRTGEKVFLECVQDMDHENMFWYRQDPGLGLRLIYFSYDVKMKEKGDIPEGYSVSREKKERFSLILESASTNQTSMYLCASNPSGENYEQYFGPGTRLTVT.

This clone occurred a few times. An end of the junction differs from the germline gene, which may be a read error. The chain links TRBV7-7 to TRBJ1-5; no clear D gene. Germline V lookup: CDR1 SSHAT, CDR2 FNYEAQ (reference sequence). There are 13 residues in the CDR3. The CDR3 protein is CASSRPFHQPQHF. CDR3 DNA: TGTGCTAGCAGCCGCCCGTTCCATCAGCCCCAGCATTTT. The full variable domain, its missing parts supplied by reference TRBV7-7 and TRBJ1-5, is GAGVSQSPRYKVTKRGQDVTLRCDPISSHATLYWYQQALGQGPEFLTYFNYEAQPDKSGLPSDRFSAERPEGSISTLTIQRTEQRDSAMYRCASSRPFHQPQHFGDGTRLSIL.

The V and J genes are TRBV11-3 and TRBJ2-2; no reliable D call. CDR1 and CDR2 (germline): SGHNT, YENEEA. This CDR3 region has 15 residues. V was cut by 4 bases and J by 3 bases, with 12 bases left in between. DNA for the CDR3: TGTGCCAGCAGCTCCCCGACCAGTTACACCGGGGAGCTGTTTTTT. Translating gives CASSSPTSYTGELFF.

V gene TRBV4-2 combines with J gene TRBJ2-5; D is possibly TRBD1 (6 bases). This CDR3 is 15 amino acids long. V was cut by 3 bases and J by 4 bases, with 15 bases left in between. Germline values: CDR1 LGHNA, CDR2 YNFKEQ. CDR3 sequence (DNA): TGTGCCAGCAGCCAGGACCGGGACACCGGAGAGACCCAGTACTTC. Its translation: CASSQDRDTGETQYF.

V gene TRBV6-5 combines with J gene TRBJ2-1, with D hard to call. V lost 4 bases and J lost 8, with 15 bases in between. The CDR3 is 14 amino acids. Germline assignment: CDR1 MNHEY and CDR2 SVGAGI. CDR3 amino acids: CASSSGFRWDEQFF. For the CDR3, the DNA is TGTGCCAGCAGTTCGGGCTTTCGATGGGATGAGCAGTTCTTC.

The chain is built from TRBV29-1 and TRBJ1-1; D call uncertain. The CDR3 runs 12 residues. CDR1 SQVTM and CDR2 ANQGSEA come from the germline V gene. V lost 6 bases and J 5 bases, leaving 13 bases between the germline ends. CDR3 sequence reads: CSVVRGRTEAFF. For the CDR3, the DNA is TGCAGCGTCGTTCGTGGGAGGACTGAAGCTTTCTTT. Full variable domain (rest looked up from reference TRBV29-1 and TRBJ1-1): SAVISQKPSRDICQRGTSLTIQCQVDSQVTMMFWYRQQPGQSLTLIATANQGSEATYESGFVIDKFPISRPNLTFSTLTVSNMSPEDSSIYLCSVVRGRTEAFFGQGTRLTVV.

The chain combines TRBV5-5 with TRBJ1-2; D not certain. This CDR3 comprises 18 residues. Trimming removed 0 bases from V and 4 bases from J, with 22 bases in between. The germline gives CDR1 SGHKS, CDR2 YYEKEE (reference sequence). The CDR3 loop reads CASSLGPPLPQTSYGYTF. The CDR3 DNA sequence: TGTGCCAGCAGCTTGGGACCCCCCCTCCCGCAGACTTCCTATGGCTACACCTTC.

The rearrangement links TRBV5-5 to TRBJ1-6, with TRBD1 matching over 9 bases. V lost 4 bases and J lost 5; bases outside the gene matches: 7. The CDR3 is made up of 16 amino acids. CDR1 and CDR2 (germline): SGHKS, YYEKEE (reference sequence). The chain's CDR3 is CASSPLGQGNNSPLHF. CDR3 coding DNA: TGTGCCAGCAGCCCTCTTGGACAGGGGAATAATTCACCCCTCCACTTT.

This clone was seen a single time. The V gene is TRBV19, the J gene TRBJ1-3; D is perhaps TRBD1 (5 bases). Germline V gene lookup returns CDR1 LNHDA and CDR2 SQIVND (reference sequence). The CDR3 covers 15 residues. Trimming stripped 6 bases from V and 0 bases from J, with 12 bases between. The CDR3: CASRQGDSSGNTIYF. The CDR3 region has the DNA TGTGCCAGTAGGCAGGGTGATTCCTCTGGAAACACCATATATTTT.

V usage is TRBV19 and J usage is TRBJ2-2; 9 bases map to TRBD1. Germline V CDR1 and CDR2: LNHDA, SQIVND (reference sequence). This CDR3 region has 17 residues. The V segment lost 1 base and the J segment 4 bases; nucleotides outside the gene matches: 7. CDR3 protein: CASSIVGTGYGTGELFF. The CDR3 coding sequence is TGTGCCAGTAGTATAGTTGGGACAGGGTATGGCACCGGGGAGCTGTTTTTT.

This chain connects TRBV7-2 to TRBJ1-2; tentative D call: TRBD1 (5 bases). The CDR3 spans 14 residues. V was trimmed by 6 bases and J by 3 bases, leaving 14 bases between them. Germline V gives CDR1 SGHTA, CDR2 FQGNSA. In nucleotides, the CDR3 is TGTGCCAGCAGTGGACATGCGATGGACTATGGCTACACCTTC. It codes for CASSGHAMDYGYTF.

V gene TRBV18 combines with J gene TRBJ1-5; D remains ambiguous. The V end was cut by 6 bases, the J end by 2 bases, with 8 bases between. This CDR3 has 13 residues. Per the germline V gene, CDR1 is KGHSH and CDR2 is LQKENI. CDR3 bases: TGTGCCAGCTCCGCTCGGGGCAATCAGCCCCAGCATTTT. Its translation is CASSARGNQPQHF.

The CDR3 DNA sequence: TGTGCCAGCAGTTCTAGACTAGCAGGGTACAATGAGCAGTTCTTC. It specifies CASSSRLAGYNEQFF. The chain uses TRBV6-5 and TRBJ2-1; 7 bases fit TRBD2. The CDR3 loop spans 15 amino acids. V was pared by 4 bases and J by 4 bases, with 7 bases of the junction left unmatched. The germline V gene encodes CDR1 MNHEY and CDR2 SVGAGI.

This sequence joins TRBV6-5 and TRBJ1-2; a possible D gene is TRBD1 (6 bases). This CDR3 is built from 14 residues. From germline, CDR1 is MNHEY and CDR2 SVGAGI. V gave up 6 bases and J gave up 5 bases, with 16 bases separating them. As DNA, the CDR3 is TGTGCCAGCAGCCGCACCCAGACAGGATATGGCTACACCTTC. The encoded protein is CASSRTQTGYGYTF.

CDR3 region: CASSPERGHNEQFF. The DNA of the CDR3 is TGTGCCAGCAGTCCGGAGCGGGGGCACAATGAGCAGTTCTTC. This chain connects TRBV28 to TRBJ2-1, with 8 positions matching TRBD2. V lost 5 bases and J lost 5; bases outside the gene matches: 5. The germline CDR1 and CDR2 sequences are MDHEN and SYDVKM. The CDR3 spans 14 residues.

The chain joins TRBV7-9 to TRBJ1-5; maybe TRBD1 (5 bases). The V end was cut by 5 bases, the J end by 0 bases, with 11 bases between. The CDR3 extends over 15 amino acids. Germline-derived CDR1 and CDR2 are SEHNR and FQNEAQ (reference sequence). Here the CDR3 DNA reads TGTGCCAGCAGCCCGGGACTGGATAGCAATCAGCCCCAGCATTTT. This gives the protein CASSPGLDSNQPQHF.

This chain uses TRBV30 with TRBJ1-2; D possibly corresponds to TRBD1 (5 bases). V lost 2 bases and J 8 bases, leaving 12 bases between the germline ends. Per germline, CDR1 GTSNPN and CDR2 SVGIG (reference sequence). The CDR3 sequence is 12 residues long. The CDR3, as DNA: TGTGCCTGGAGTACCAACCGGGGCGGCTACACCTTC. It yields the protein CAWSTNRGGYTF.

The V and J genes are TRBV5-1 and TRBJ2-5; TRBD2 is a possible D gene (6 bases). CDR1 is SGHRS, CDR2 YFSETQ, per germline. V shed 4 bases and J shed 1 base, with 11 bases lying between them. The CDR3 is 14 residues long. The CDR3 here is CASSPGGAQETQYF. CDR3 nucleotides: TGCGCCAGCAGCCCTGGCGGGGCCCAAGAGACCCAGTACTTC.